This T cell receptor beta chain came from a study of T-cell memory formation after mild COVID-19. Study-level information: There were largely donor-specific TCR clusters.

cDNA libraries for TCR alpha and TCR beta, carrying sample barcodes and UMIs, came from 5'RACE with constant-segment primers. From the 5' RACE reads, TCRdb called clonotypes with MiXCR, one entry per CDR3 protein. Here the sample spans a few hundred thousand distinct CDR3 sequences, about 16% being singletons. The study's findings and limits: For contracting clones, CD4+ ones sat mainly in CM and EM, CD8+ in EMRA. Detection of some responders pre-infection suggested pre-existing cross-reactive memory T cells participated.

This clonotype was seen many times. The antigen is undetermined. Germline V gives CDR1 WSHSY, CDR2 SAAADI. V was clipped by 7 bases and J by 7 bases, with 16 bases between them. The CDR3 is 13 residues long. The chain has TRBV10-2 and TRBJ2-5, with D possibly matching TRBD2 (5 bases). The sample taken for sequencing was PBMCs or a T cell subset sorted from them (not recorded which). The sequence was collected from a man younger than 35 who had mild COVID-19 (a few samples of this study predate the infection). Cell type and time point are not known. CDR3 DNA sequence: TGCGCCAGCACCGGGGTGGACGGAGGGACCCAGTACTTC. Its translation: CASTGVDGGTQYF.